These 5 T cell receptor beta chains were sequenced from one sample in a study of breast tumors, draining lymph nodes, adjacent tissues (TCRdb year 2016). The protocol used for the library was multiplex PCR. Sequencer: Illumina HiSeq 2000. TCRdb ran its own pipeline on the public reads, namely fastp trimming at Q25 and MiXCR clone calling, and kept in-frame beta chains. Duplicate CDR3 protein sequences are folded into a single record with the most common DNA and genes. The sample table contains 13,000 or so distinct CDR3 sequences; only one count was recorded for 62% of them. In total, the top ten clones hold roughly 49% of the sample. Sequenced sample: tumor-adjacent breast tissue. These receptors were obtained from a female donor with breast cancer. Some clones in this sample may be carry-over from other donors' samples.

The V and J genes are TRBV29-1 and TRBJ2-7; TRBD1 matches at 11 bases. The V and J ends lost 5 bases and 4 bases, in that order; junction bases with no gene match: 4. CDR1 is SQVTM, CDR2 ANQGSEA, per germline. CDR3 length: 13 residues. This chain's CDR3 is CSVSGTGGYEQYF. The CDR3 DNA sequence: TGCAGCGTTTCCGGGACAGGGGGGTACGAGCAGTACTTC.

This clonotype was detected once. The chain uses TRBV7-3 and TRBJ2-3; D unresolved. Germline CDR1 is SGHTA and CDR2 is FQGTGA. CDR3 length equals 16 residues. V gave up 3 bases and J gave up 0 bases, with 13 bases separating them. The CDR3 spells CASSLCWVGSTDTQYF. The DNA of the CDR3 is TGTGCCAGCAGCTTGTGTTGGGTAGGGAGCACAGATACGCAGTATTTT. Looking up the rest from reference TRBV7-3 and TRBJ2-3 gives the full variable domain: GAGVSQTPSNKVTEKGKYVELRCDPISGHTALYWYRQSLGQGPEFLIYFQGTGAADDSGLPNDRFFAVRPEGSVSTLKIQRTERGDSAVYLCASSLCWVGSTDTQYFGPGTRLTVL.

Concerning this clonotype: Since no conserved phenylalanine or tryptophan closes the CDR3, a read error is the likely cause. This sequence joins TRBV28 and TRBJ1-5; weak D call: TRBD1 (5 bases). The V and J ends lost 8 bases and 7 bases respectively, with 18 bases between them. The CDR3 is made up of 14 amino acids. Germline CDR1 reads MDHEN; CDR2 reads SYDVKM. The CDR3 sequence is CASGPGGGRQPQHS. The DNA for the CDR3 is TGTGCCAGCGGTCCCGGGGGGGGGAGGCAGCCCCAGCATTCT.

This clonotype was counted many times. This rearrangement joins TRBV5-1 to TRBJ2-2, with TRBD1 identical over 7 bases. The germline V gene has CDR1 SGHRS and CDR2 YFSETQ. The CDR3 runs 15 residues. J was trimmed by 4 bases and V by 0 bases; bases with no gene match: 3. The CDR3 is CASSLGRGSTGELFF. The CDR3 DNA reads as TGCGCCAGCAGCTTGGGCAGGGGGAGCACCGGGGAGCTGTTTTTT.

With respect to this clonotype: An end of the junction differs from the germline gene, which may be a read error. The V call is TRBV6-2 or TRBV6-3, the J call TRBJ2-1; 10 bases are shared with TRBD1. The CDR3 is 15 residues long. Germline V gene lookup returns CDR1 MNHEY and CDR2 SVGEGT. CDR3 region: CASKTGGSSYNEQFF. Here the CDR3 DNA reads TGTGCCAGCAAGACAGGGGGCAGCTCCTATAATGAGCAGTTCTTC.